These 20 T cell receptor beta chains were all obtained from the same sample, sequenced in a study of T cell responses to AZD1222 COVID-19 vaccine. Libraries were prepared by immunoSEQ multiplex PCR; TCRdb keeps only in-frame clonotypes and omits some of them. The top ten clones hold roughly 3.5% of a sample with over 140,000 clones, over 90% of them seen once. Material: peripheral blood, obtained 28 days after the second AZD1222 dose. Receptor source: an adult who received the AZD1222 COVID-19 vaccine.

The V call is TRBV19, the J call TRBJ1-5, with TRBD1 matching over 8 bases. V gave up 9 bases and J gave up 0 bases; unmatched junction bases: 7. Germline-derived CDR1 and CDR2 are LNHDA and SQIVND (reference sequence). This CDR3 region has 15 residues. The chain's CDR3 is CASSQGEYSNQPQHF. CDR3 DNA sequence: TGTGCCAGCTCACAGGGGGAGTATAGCAATCAGCCCCAGCATTTT. The whole variable domain, remainder taken from reference TRBV19 and TRBJ1-5, is DGGITQSPKYLFRKEGQNVTLSCEQNLNHDAMYWYRQDPGQGLRLIYYSQIVNDFQKGDIAEGYSVSREKKESFPLTVTSAQKNPTAFYLCASSQGEYSNQPQHFGDGTRLSIL.

The chain uses TRBV7-2 and TRBJ2-1; 16 bases match TRBD2. J was trimmed by 11 bases and V by 4 bases; bases with no gene match: 5. Germline-derived CDR1 and CDR2 are SGHTA and FQGNSA. The CDR3 has 15 amino acids. The CDR3 DNA reads TGTGCCAGCAGCTATCCGGGACTAGCGGGAGGGAAGCAGTTCTTC. Residues: CASSYPGLAGGKQFF. Complete variable domain (other parts from reference TRBV7-2 and TRBJ2-1): GAGVSQSPSNKVTEKGKDVELRCDPISGHTALYWYRQSLGQGLEFLIYFQGNSAPDKSGLPSDRFSAERTGGSVSTLTIQRTQQEDSAVYLCASSYPGLAGGKQFFGPGTRLTVL.

The V gene is TRBV3-1 (or the pseudogene TRBV3-2), the J gene TRBJ2-5; 10 bases are shared with TRBD2. Germline V gene lookup returns CDR1 LGHDT and CDR2 YNNKEL (reference sequence). Trimming cost V 2 bases and J 4 bases; bases outside gene matches: 13. The CDR3 is 18 residues long. The CDR3 loop reads CASSQYRGSGRILETQYF. In DNA form, the CDR3 reads TGTGCCAGCAGCCAATATCGGGGTAGCGGGAGGATTTTAGAGACCCAGTACTTC.

V is TRBV4-1 and J is TRBJ1-2, with 9 positions matching TRBD1. V gave up 2 bases and J gave up 6 bases; unmatched junction bases: 13. The germline V gene encodes CDR1 MGHRA and CDR2 YSYEKL. CDR3 length: 17 residues. The CDR3 DNA sequence: TGCGCCAGCAGCCAACCTCACCTCCGGGACAGGGAGGATGGCTACACCTTC. Protein sequence: CASSQPHLRDREDGYTF.

The rearrangement uses TRBV6-5 and TRBJ2-7; no clear D gene. There are 15 residues in the CDR3. V was shortened by 0 bases and J by 0 bases, with 9 bases between the two germline ends. The germline V gene has CDR1 MNHEY and CDR2 SVGAGI. CDR3 DNA sequence: TGTGCCAGCAGTTACTCTTACAGTCCCTCCTACGAGCAGTACTTC. This gives the protein CASSYSYSPSYEQYF.

The DNA for the CDR3 is TGTGCCAGCAGGGACCCCTATTTCGACTGGGCTTTCTTT. Translated: CASRDPYFDWAFF. The chain couples TRBV6-5 to TRBJ1-1, with no clear D. Trimming took 6 bases from V and 11 from J, leaving 19 bases between them. The CDR3 consists of 13 residues. Germline assignment: CDR1 MNHEY and CDR2 SVGAGI.

This clone was picked up one time. This chain uses TRBV6-5 with TRBJ1-1, with 10 positions matching TRBD1. The ends lost 6 bases at V and 5 bases at J; junction bases unmatched: 6. Per germline, CDR1 MNHEY and CDR2 SVGAGI. The CDR3 extends over 14 amino acids. CDR3 region: CASRLPGQGTEAFF. The CDR3 region has the DNA TGTGCCAGCAGGCTCCCGGGACAGGGGACTGAAGCTTTCTTT.

The chain is built from TRBV21-1 and TRBJ1-3. TRBV21-1 is a documented pseudogene. The CDR3 is 18 residues long. Here the CDR3 DNA reads TGTGCCAGCAGCAAAGTGGCCAGGGGTTTTAGCGGTTGGGACACCATATATTTT. This encodes CASSKVARGFSGWDTIYF.

The rearrangement uses TRBV7-3 and TRBJ2-3, with TRBD2 matching over 16 bases. CDR1 and CDR2 (germline): SGHTA, FQGTGA. The CDR3 extends over 23 amino acids. J lost 4 bases, V lost 1 base, and 20 bases had no gene match. Here the CDR3 DNA reads TGTGCCAGCAGCTTAAGGGTTTCTTCCCCGGGACTAGCGGGAGGGCCAAGAGCAGATACGCAGTATTTT. It codes for CASSLRVSSPGLAGGPRADTQYF.

This chain connects TRBV7-2 to TRBJ1-4; no clear D gene. Germline V gene lookup returns CDR1 SGHTA and CDR2 FQGNSA. Trimming took off 1 base at V and 3 bases at J, with 12 bases between the two ends. CDR3 size: 16 residues. CDR3 in amino acids: CASSLVGGNPNEKLFF. CDR3 DNA sequence: TGTGCCAGCAGCTTAGTGGGCGGGAACCCTAATGAAAAACTGTTTTTT.

The chain joins TRBV28 to TRBJ1-5; no firm D call. Germline assignment: CDR1 MDHEN and CDR2 SYDVKM. This CDR3 is built from 11 residues. V was cut by 4 bases and J by 7 bases, with 5 bases left in between. CDR3 amino acids: CASSYGQPQHF. The CDR3, as DNA: TGTGCCAGCAGTTACGGCCAGCCCCAGCATTTT.

V gene TRBV7-2 combines with J gene TRBJ2-5; TRBD1 matches 8 bases. CDR3 length equals 14 residues. V lost 5 bases to trimming and J lost 1 base; unmatched junction nucleotides: 3. Germline CDR1 reads SGHTA; CDR2 reads FQGNSA. The CDR3 spells CASSRDRTQETQYF. Written as DNA, the CDR3 is TGTGCCAGCAGCCGGGACAGGACCCAAGAGACCCAGTACTTC.

The rearrangement joins TRBV28 to TRBJ1-5; 9 nucleotides line up with TRBD1. The CDR3 extends over 15 amino acids. V lost 5 bases, J lost 1 base, and 3 bases stayed unmatched. The germline gives CDR1 MDHEN, CDR2 SYDVKM. This CDR3 is CASSPQGASNQPQHF. DNA for the CDR3: TGTGCCAGCAGTCCACAGGGGGCCAGCAATCAGCCCCAGCATTTT.

The gene calls are TRBV5-4 and TRBJ2-7; 14 bases are shared with TRBD2. CDR3 length equals 16 residues. Germline V CDR1 and CDR2: SGHNT, YYREEE (reference sequence). The J segment lost 7 bases and the V segment lost 4 bases, leaving 10 bases of the junction unmatched. Here the CDR3 reads CASSPRPGLAGEEQYF. As DNA, the CDR3 is TGTGCCAGCAGCCCTCGCCCGGGACTAGCGGGAGAGGAGCAGTACTTC.

The chain has TRBV19 and TRBJ2-6, with D maybe TRBD1 (7 bases). Germline lookup yields CDR1 LNHDA and CDR2 SQIVND (reference sequence). The CDR3 contains 17 residues. Trimming removed 7 bases from V and 0 bases from J, with 16 bases in between. The CDR3 reads CASMGGQRYSGANVLTF. DNA for the CDR3: TGTGCCAGTATGGGGGGACAGAGATACTCTGGGGCCAACGTCCTGACTTTC.

The V and J genes are TRBV15 and TRBJ2-7; 10 bases are a match to TRBD1. In germline, CDR1 is LNHNV, CDR2 YYDKDF (reference sequence). CDR3 length: 15 amino acids. The J segment lost 3 bases and the V segment lost 1 base, leaving 3 bases of the junction unmatched. The CDR3 DNA sequence: TGTGCCACCAGCAGAGCGGGGGACAGGGGCTACGAGCAGTACTTC. This codes for CATSRAGDRGYEQYF.

This chain links TRBV28 with TRBJ1-5, with 8 bases aligning to TRBD1. Trimming at V came to 3 bases and at J to 0 bases, leaving 7 bases not matched to a gene. This CDR3 region has 17 residues. Germline V CDR1 and CDR2: MDHEN, SYDVKM. CDR3 DNA sequence: TGTGCCAGCAGTTTCGGGACAGGAATTTATAGCAATCAGCCCCAGCATTTT. Translated: CASSFGTGIYSNQPQHF.

There are a few counts of this clone. The V call is TRBV3-1 (or the pseudogene TRBV3-2), the J call TRBJ2-2; either TRBD1 or TRBD2 may supply D (6 bases each). CDR1 LGHDT and CDR2 YNNKEL come from the germline V gene (reference sequence). The CDR3 totals 14 residues. V gave up 8 bases and J gave up 4 bases, with 14 bases separating them. The CDR3 DNA reads as TGTGCCAGCCTGACGGGGGCGGGCACCGGGGAGCTGTTTTTT. Amino acid sequence: CASLTGAGTGELFF.

The genes are TRBV14 and TRBJ2-5; 9 bases agree with TRBD2. CDR3 length: 17 residues. Looked up from germline, CDR1 is SGHDN and CDR2 is FVKESK. V dropped 0 bases and J dropped 5; count of bases not matched to a gene: 10. The CDR3 nucleotides are TGTGCCAGCAGCCAAGAATTAGGAGCGGGAGGTTTGGAGACCCAGTACTTC. This codes for CASSQELGAGGLETQYF. Variable domain in full (rest from reference TRBV14 and TRBJ2-5): EAGVTQFPSHSVIEKGQTVTLRCDPISGHDNLYWYRRVMGKEIKFLLHFVKESKQDESGMPNNRFLAERTGGTYSTLKVQPAELEDSGVYFCASSQELGAGGLETQYFGPGTRLLVL.

This chain links TRBV11-3 with TRBJ2-1, with D maybe TRBD1 (5 bases). Trimming left V 5 bases short and J 6 bases short, with 8 bases between. The CDR3 is made up of 12 amino acids. CDR1 SGHNT and CDR2 YENEEA come from the germline V gene. In DNA form, the CDR3 reads TGTGCCAGCAGCGCCACAGGCAATGAGCAGTTCTTC. It translates to CASSATGNEQFF.